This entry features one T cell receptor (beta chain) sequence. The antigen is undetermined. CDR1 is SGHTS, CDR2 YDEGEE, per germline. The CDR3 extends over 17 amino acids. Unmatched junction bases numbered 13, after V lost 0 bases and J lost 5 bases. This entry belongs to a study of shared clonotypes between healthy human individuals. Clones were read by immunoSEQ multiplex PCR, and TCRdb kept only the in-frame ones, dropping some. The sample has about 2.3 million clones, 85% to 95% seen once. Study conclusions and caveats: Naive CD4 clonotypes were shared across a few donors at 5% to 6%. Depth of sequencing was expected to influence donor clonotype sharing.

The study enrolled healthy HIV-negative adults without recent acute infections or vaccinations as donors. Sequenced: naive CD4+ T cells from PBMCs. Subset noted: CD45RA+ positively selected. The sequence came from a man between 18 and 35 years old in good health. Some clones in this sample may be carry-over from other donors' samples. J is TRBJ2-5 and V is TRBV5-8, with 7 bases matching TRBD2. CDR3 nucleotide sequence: TGTGCCAGCAGCTTGGCGGCGGCGGGGGTGAGTCGGGAGACCCAGTACTTC. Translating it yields CASSLAAAGVSRETQYF.